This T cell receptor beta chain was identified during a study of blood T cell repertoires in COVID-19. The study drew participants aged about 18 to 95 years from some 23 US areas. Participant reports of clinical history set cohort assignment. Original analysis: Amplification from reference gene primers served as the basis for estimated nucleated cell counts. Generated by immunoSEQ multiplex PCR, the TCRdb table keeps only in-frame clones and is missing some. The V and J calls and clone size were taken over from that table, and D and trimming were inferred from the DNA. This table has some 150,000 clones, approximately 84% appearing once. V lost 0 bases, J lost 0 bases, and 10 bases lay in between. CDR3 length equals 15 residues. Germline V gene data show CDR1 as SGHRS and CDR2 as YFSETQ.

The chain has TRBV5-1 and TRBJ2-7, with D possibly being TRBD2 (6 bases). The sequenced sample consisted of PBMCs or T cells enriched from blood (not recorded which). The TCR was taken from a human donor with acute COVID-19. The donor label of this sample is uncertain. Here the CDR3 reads CASSLAGTLSYEQYF. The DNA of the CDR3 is TGCGCCAGCAGCTTGGCTGGGACTCTCTCCTACGAGCAGTACTTC.